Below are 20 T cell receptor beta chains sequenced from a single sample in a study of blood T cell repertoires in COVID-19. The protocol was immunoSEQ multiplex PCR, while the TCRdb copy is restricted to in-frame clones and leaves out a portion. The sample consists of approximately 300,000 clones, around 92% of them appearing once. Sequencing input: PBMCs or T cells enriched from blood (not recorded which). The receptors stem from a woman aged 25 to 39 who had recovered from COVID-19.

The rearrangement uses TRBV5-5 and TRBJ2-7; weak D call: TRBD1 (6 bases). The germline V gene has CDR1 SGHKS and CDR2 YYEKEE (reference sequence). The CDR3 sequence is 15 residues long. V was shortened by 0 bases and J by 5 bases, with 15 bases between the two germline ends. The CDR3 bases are TGTGCCAGCAGCTTGGTTAGGGGGATCGGCGACGAGCAGTACTTC. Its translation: CASSLVRGIGDEQYF.

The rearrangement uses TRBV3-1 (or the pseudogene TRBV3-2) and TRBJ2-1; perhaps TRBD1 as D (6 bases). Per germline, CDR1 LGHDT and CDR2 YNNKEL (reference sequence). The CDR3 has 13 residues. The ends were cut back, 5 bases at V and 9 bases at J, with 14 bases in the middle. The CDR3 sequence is CASSKRGIGEQFF. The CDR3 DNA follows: TGTGCCAGCAGCAAGAGGGGGATTGGTGAGCAGTTCTTC.

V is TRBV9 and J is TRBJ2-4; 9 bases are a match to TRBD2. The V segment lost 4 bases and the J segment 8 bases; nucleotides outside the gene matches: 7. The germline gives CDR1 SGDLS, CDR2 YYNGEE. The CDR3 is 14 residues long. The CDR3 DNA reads TGTGCCAGCAGCCTGTCCGTAGCGGGGGACATTCAGTACTTC. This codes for CASSLSVAGDIQYF.

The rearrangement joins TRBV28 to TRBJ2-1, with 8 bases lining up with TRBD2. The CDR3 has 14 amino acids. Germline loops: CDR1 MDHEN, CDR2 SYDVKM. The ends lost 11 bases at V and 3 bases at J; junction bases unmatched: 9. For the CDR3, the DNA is TGTGCCGCAGTCCCGGGACTAGGCTACAATGAGCAGTTCTTC. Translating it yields CAAVPGLGYNEQFF.

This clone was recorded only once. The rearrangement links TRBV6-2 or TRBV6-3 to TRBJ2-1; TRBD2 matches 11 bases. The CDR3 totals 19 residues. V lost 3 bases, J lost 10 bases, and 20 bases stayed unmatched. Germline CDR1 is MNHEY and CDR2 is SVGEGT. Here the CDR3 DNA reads TGTGCCAGCAGTTATATGGGACTAGCGGAGGAGGCCCCATCCTCGGAGCAGTTCTTC. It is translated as CASSYMGLAEEAPSSEQFF.

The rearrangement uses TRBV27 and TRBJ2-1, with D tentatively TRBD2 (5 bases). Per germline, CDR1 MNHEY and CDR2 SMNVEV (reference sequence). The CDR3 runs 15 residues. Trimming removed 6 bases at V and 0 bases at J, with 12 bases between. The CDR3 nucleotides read TGTGCCAGCAGAGCAGTCGGGAACTCCTACAATGAGCAGTTCTTC. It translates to CASRAVGNSYNEQFF.

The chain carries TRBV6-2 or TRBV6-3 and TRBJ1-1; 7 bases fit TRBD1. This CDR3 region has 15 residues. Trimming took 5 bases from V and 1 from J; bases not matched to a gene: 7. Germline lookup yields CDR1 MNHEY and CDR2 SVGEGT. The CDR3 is CASSTTRQGNTEAFF. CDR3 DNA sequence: TGTGCCAGCAGTACAACCCGACAGGGGAACACTGAAGCTTTCTTT.

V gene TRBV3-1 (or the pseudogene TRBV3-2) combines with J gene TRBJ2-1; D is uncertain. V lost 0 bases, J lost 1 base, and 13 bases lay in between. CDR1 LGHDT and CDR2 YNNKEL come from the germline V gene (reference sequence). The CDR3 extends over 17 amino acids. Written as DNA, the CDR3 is TGTGCCAGCAGCCAAGACCGTCGGGTACTTTCCTACAATGAGCAGTTCTTC. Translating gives CASSQDRRVLSYNEQFF.

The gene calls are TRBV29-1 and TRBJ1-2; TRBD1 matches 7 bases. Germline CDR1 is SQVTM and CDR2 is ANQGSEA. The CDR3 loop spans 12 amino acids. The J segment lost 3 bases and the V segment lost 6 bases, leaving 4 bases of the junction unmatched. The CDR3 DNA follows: TGCAGCGTCAACAGGGGTGACTATGGCTACACCTTC. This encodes CSVNRGDYGYTF.

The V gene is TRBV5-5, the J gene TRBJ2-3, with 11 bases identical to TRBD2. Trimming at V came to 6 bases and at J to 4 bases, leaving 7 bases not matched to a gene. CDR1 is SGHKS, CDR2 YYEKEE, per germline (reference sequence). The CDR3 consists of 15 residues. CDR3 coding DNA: TGTGCCAGCAAACTAGCGGGAGAGTTGCCAGATACGCAGTATTTT. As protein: CASKLAGELPDTQYF.

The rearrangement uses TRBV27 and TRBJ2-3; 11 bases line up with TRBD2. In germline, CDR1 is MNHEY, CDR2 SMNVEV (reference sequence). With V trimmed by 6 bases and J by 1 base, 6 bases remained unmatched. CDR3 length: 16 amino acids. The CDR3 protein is CASSIILAGGTDTQYF. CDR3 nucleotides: TGTGCCAGCAGCATCATACTAGCGGGAGGCACAGATACGCAGTATTTT.

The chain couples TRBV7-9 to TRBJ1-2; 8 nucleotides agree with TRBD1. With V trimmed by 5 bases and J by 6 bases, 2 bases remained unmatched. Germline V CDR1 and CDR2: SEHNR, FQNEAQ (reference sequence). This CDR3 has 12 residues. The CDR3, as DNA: TGTGCCAGCAGCCAGGGGGCCGATGGCTACACCTTC. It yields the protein CASSQGADGYTF.

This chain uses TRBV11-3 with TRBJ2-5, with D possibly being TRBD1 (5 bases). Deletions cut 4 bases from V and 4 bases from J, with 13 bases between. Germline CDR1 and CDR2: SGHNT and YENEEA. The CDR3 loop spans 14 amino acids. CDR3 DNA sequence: TGTGCCAGCAGCTCCCCAGGGATCGGAGAGACCCAGTACTTC. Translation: CASSSPGIGETQYF.

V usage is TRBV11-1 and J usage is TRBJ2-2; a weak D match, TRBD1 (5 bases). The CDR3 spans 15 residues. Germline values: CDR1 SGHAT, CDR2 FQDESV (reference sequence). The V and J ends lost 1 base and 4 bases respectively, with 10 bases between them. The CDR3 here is CASSLVQGFTGELFF. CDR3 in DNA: TGTGCCAGCAGCTTAGTGCAGGGTTTCACCGGGGAGCTGTTTTTT.

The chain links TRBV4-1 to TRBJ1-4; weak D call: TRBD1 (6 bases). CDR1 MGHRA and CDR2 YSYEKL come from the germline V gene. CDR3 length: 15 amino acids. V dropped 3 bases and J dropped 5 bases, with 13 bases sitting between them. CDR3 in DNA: TGCGCCAGCAGCCAGAGGGCAGGGGAGAATGAAAAACTGTTTTTT. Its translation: CASSQRAGENEKLFF.

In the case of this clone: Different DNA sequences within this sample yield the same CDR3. This CDR3 reads CASSLQAYGYTF. As DNA, the CDR3 is TGTGCCAGCAGTTTGCAGGCCTATGGCTACACCTTC. The chain carries TRBV28 and TRBJ1-2; D uncertain. Trimming stripped 3 bases from V and 4 bases from J, with 6 bases between. CDR1 and CDR2 (germline): MDHEN, SYDVKM. The CDR3 runs 12 residues.

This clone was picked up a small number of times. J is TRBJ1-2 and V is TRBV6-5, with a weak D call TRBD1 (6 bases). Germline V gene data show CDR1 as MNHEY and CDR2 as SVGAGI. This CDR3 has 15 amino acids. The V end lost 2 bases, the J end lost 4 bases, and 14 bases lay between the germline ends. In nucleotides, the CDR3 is TGTGCCAGCAGTTACGCCAGGGGAAGAGCCTATGGCTACACCTTC. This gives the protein CASSYARGRAYGYTF.

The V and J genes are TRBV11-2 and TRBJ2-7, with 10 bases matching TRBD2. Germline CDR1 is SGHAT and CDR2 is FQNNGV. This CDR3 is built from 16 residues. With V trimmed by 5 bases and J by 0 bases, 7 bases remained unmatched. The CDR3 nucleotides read TGTGCCAGCAGCCTCGAGACTAGCGGGTTCTCCTACGAGCAGTACTTC. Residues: CASSLETSGFSYEQYF.

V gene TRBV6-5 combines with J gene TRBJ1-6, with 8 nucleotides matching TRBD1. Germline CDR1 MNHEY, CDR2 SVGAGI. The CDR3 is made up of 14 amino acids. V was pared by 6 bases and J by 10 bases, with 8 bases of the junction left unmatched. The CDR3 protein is CASRLQGARSPLHF. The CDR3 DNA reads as TGTGCCAGCAGACTTCAGGGGGCCCGGTCACCCCTCCACTTT.

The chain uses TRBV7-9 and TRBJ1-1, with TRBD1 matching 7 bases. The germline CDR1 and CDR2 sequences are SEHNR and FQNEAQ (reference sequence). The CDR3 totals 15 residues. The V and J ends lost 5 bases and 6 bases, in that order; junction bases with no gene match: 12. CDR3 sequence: CASSPGRGLSAEAFF. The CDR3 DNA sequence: TGTGCCAGCAGCCCTGGAAGGGGGCTTTCGGCTGAAGCTTTCTTT.